The following is a TCR beta chain sequence with its context. Its cognate antigen is unknown. Per germline, CDR1 SQVTM and CDR2 ANQGSEA. V lost 6 bases and J 3 bases, leaving 15 bases between the germline ends. The CDR3 length is 14 residues. The sample belongs to a study of cytomegalovirus exposure and HLA in healthy donors. Overall study results and limits: More clonal expansion characterized HLA-associated TCR beta chains than equally common others in a later analysis.

The PCR contained 60 Vbeta and 13 Jbeta primers. Assay used: immunoSEQ multiplex PCR; TCRdb lists only in-frame clones, some missing. The repertoire holds 100,000 to 150,000 clones, 60% to 85% seen once, with less than 2% in the top ten. The chain has TRBV29-1 and TRBJ1-3; no firm D call. The source of this sequence is a woman aged 40 to 50 in good health and CMV-seronegative. The material sequenced was PBMCs. The CDR3 region has the DNA TGCAGCGTGGGCATGGGCCAGGTTGGAAACACCATATATTTT. It specifies CSVGMGQVGNTIYF.